This T cell receptor beta chain was profiled in a study of blood T cell repertoires in COVID-19. In the study overall: PBMCs, B-cell-depleted T cells, or T cells were the source of the cDNA or gDNA that made up the material.

Per the original data handling: Using reference gene primer amplification, nucleated cell counts were estimated. This table comes from immunoSEQ multiplex PCR, and its TCRdb copy is limited to in-frame clones, with some not included. V and J calls and clone size are as listed in that table; D and trimming were resolved from the DNA. The repertoire holds about 100,000 clones, around 88% seen once, with 5% in the top ten. J lost 5 bases, V lost 5 bases, and 6 bases had no gene match. This CDR3 spans 14 amino acids. Germline values: CDR1 SGHRS, CDR2 YFSETQ. J is TRBJ2-7 and V is TRBV5-1, with 11 bases identical to TRBD1. Input material: peripheral blood. This sequence was found in a human donor in a cohort sampled during active COVID-19. The DNA of the CDR3 is TGCGCCAGCAGGGGGACAGGGGGATCGGACGAGCAGTACTTC. This encodes CASRGTGGSDEQYF.